These 15 T cell receptor beta chains came from one sample sequenced in a study of blood T cell repertoires in COVID-19. The method was immunoSEQ multiplex PCR; TCRdb's version includes in-frame clones alone and lacks a portion of them. The sample contains 250,000 to 300,000 clones, approximately 90% of which appear only once. The material sequenced was peripheral blood. The source of these receptors is a woman aged 55-69 years with acute or convalescent COVID-19.

This clone was detected once. This rearrangement joins TRBV5-1 to TRBJ2-7; D is possibly TRBD2 (5 bases). The CDR3 covers 13 residues. Germline V gene lookup returns CDR1 SGHRS and CDR2 YFSETQ. Deletions cut 7 bases from V and 3 bases from J, with 14 bases between. The CDR3 sequence: CASGLDSNYEQYF. CDR3 nucleotide sequence: TGCGCCAGCGGTTTGGACTCCAACTACGAGCAGTACTTC.

V and J are TRBV7-8 and TRBJ1-2, with TRBD1 matching over 8 bases. Germline lookup yields CDR1 SGHVS and CDR2 FQNEAQ. The CDR3 spans 17 residues. V was clipped by 4 bases and J by 7 bases; unmatched bases: 17. Here the CDR3 DNA reads TGTGCCAGCAGCTCGATGATCGGCAGGGGGCGAAATGGTGGCTACACCTTC. Translation: CASSSMIGRGRNGGYTF.

V usage is TRBV7-6 and J usage is TRBJ2-5; D remains unclear. Trimming took off 5 bases at V and 1 base at J, with 8 bases between the two ends. The CDR3 spans 13 residues. Germline V gene data show CDR1 as SGHVS and CDR2 as FNYEAQ. The CDR3 region has the DNA TGTGCCAGCAGCCCCTTCGGCCAAGAGACCCAGTACTTC. It encodes CASSPFGQETQYF.

The CDR3 here is CASSPKTGQETQYF. The DNA of the CDR3 is TGTGCCAGCTCACCAAAGACGGGACAAGAGACCCAGTACTTC. The genes are TRBV18 and TRBJ2-5, with D tentatively TRBD2 (5 bases). CDR1 is KGHSH and CDR2 is LQKENI in the germline V gene. Trimming took 2 bases from V and 2 from J, leaving 9 bases between them. This CDR3 has 14 residues.

The rearrangement links TRBV29-1 to TRBJ1-2, with 7 bases lining up with TRBD1. The CDR3 runs to 12 residues. The J segment lost 9 bases and the V segment lost 3 bases, leaving 7 bases of the junction unmatched. Per germline, CDR1 SQVTM and CDR2 ANQGSEA. This CDR3 is CSVDQGGSSYTF. The CDR3 DNA reads as TGCAGCGTTGACCAGGGGGGTAGTAGCTACACCTTC. The full variable domain, in which reference TRBV29-1 and TRBJ1-2 provide the parts outside the CDR3, is SAVISQKPSRDICQRGTSLTIQCQVDSQVTMMFWYRQQPGQSLTLIATANQGSEATYESGFVIDKFPISRPNLTFSTLTVSNMSPEDSSIYLCSVDQGGSSYTFGSGTRLTVV.

V and J are TRBV2 and TRBJ1-6, with unresolved D. The CDR3 extends over 14 amino acids. The germline V gene has CDR1 SNHLY and CDR2 FYNNEI. V lost 1 base and J lost 7, with 8 bases in between. The CDR3: CASSEGQINSPLHF. CDR3 nucleotide sequence: TGTGCCAGCAGTGAAGGTCAGATCAATTCACCCCTCCACTTT.

The chain recombines TRBV2 with TRBJ2-7; TRBD1 is a possible D gene (5 bases). This CDR3 contains 12 residues. Germline V gives CDR1 SNHLY, CDR2 FYNNEI. Trimming stripped 9 bases from V and 3 bases from J, with 12 bases between. This CDR3 is CASRTRVYEQYF. In nucleotides, the CDR3 is TGTGCCAGTAGAACCAGGGTCTACGAGCAGTACTTC.

This rearrangement joins TRBV5-4 to TRBJ2-1; tentative D call: TRBD1 (6 bases). This CDR3 is built from 14 residues. Germline V gene lookup returns CDR1 SGHNT and CDR2 YYREEE (reference sequence). The V end was cut by 2 bases, the J end by 8 bases, with 14 bases between. The CDR3 coding sequence is TGTGCCAGCAGCTTACTACAGGGTAGCCATGAGCAGTTCTTC. Translation: CASSLLQGSHEQFF.

This rearrangement joins TRBV7-3 to TRBJ1-2; D is ambiguous. V was cut by 8 bases and J by 7 bases, with 17 bases left in between. CDR1 and CDR2 (germline): SGHTA, FQGTGA. CDR3 length: 13 residues. The CDR3 is CASSPTDGVGYTF. The CDR3 DNA sequence: TGTGCCAGCTCCCCCACCGACGGGGTTGGCTACACCTTC.

The chain recombines TRBV27 with TRBJ2-1, with a possible D match to TRBD1 (5 bases). V gave up 8 bases and J gave up 3 bases, with 14 bases separating them. CDR3 length: 14 amino acids. Germline loops: CDR1 MNHEY, CDR2 SMNVEV (reference sequence). CDR3 sequence: CASQGLNNYNEQFF. The CDR3 DNA reads as TGTGCCAGCCAGGGATTGAACAACTACAATGAGCAGTTCTTC.

The chain employs TRBV5-1 and TRBJ2-3; D possibly corresponds to TRBD2 (6 bases). This CDR3 is 15 amino acids long. CDR1 is SGHRS and CDR2 is YFSETQ in the germline V gene. Trimming pared 4 bases from V and 5 bases from J, leaving 17 bases between. The CDR3 reads CASSRTGTLKDTQYF. DNA of the CDR3: TGCGCCAGCAGCAGAACCGGGACTCTCAAAGATACGCAGTATTTT.

The chain couples TRBV7-2 to TRBJ2-2; 9 bases agree with TRBD2. The CDR3 totals 15 residues. In germline, CDR1 is SGHTA, CDR2 FQGNSA. The J segment lost 3 bases and the V segment lost 5 bases, leaving 4 bases of the junction unmatched. CDR3 amino acids: CASSQTSGYTGELFF. The CDR3 DNA follows: TGTGCCAGCAGCCAGACTAGCGGATACACCGGGGAGCTGTTTTTT.

This chain uses TRBV7-2 with TRBJ2-1, with 9 bases lining up with TRBD2. Germline V gene sequence: CDR1 SGHTA, CDR2 FQGNSA. J was trimmed by 2 bases and V by 2 bases; bases with no gene match: 13. This CDR3 has 19 residues. In nucleotides, the CDR3 is TGTGCCAGCAGCTTATGGCCACAGCGGGGGGCGTTCGCCTACAATGAGCAGTTCTTC. This encodes CASSLWPQRGAFAYNEQFF.

V gene TRBV2 combines with J gene TRBJ2-7; 8 nucleotides line up with TRBD2. Germline V gives CDR1 SNHLY, CDR2 FYNNEI. The CDR3 is 14 residues long. With V trimmed by 8 bases and J by 4 bases, 10 bases remained unmatched. The CDR3 here is CASGGTGGQYEQYF. As DNA, the CDR3 is TGTGCCAGCGGCGGAACGGGGGGGCAGTACGAGCAGTACTTC. Based on the CDR3 plus reference TRBV2 and TRBJ2-7, the full variable domain is EPEVTQTPSHQVTQMGQEVILRCVPISNHLYFYWYRQILGQKVEFLVSFYNNEISEKSEIFDDQFSVERPDGSNFTLKIRSTKLEDSAMYFCASGGTGGQYEQYFGPGTRLTVT.

The rearrangement uses TRBV15 and TRBJ1-4, with TRBD1 matching 9 bases. The CDR3 spans 17 residues. Germline loops: CDR1 LNHNV, CDR2 YYDKDF (reference sequence). With 1 base clipped from V and 2 bases from J, the junction kept 5 bases outside the gene matches. The CDR3 region is CATSRGRDRVTNEKLFF. Written as DNA, the CDR3 is TGTGCCACCAGCAGAGGAAGGGACAGGGTGACTAATGAAAAACTGTTTTTT.